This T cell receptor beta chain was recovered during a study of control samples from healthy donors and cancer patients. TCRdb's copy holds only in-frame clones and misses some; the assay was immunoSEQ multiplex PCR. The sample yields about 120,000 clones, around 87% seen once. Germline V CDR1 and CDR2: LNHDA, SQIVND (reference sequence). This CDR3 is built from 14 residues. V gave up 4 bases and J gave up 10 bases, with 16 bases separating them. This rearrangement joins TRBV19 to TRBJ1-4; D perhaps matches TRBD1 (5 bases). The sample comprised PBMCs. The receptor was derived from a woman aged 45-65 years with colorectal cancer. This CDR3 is CASSKRTLLGKLFF. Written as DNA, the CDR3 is TGTGCCAGTAGTAAAAGGACACTTCTTGGAAAACTGTTTTTT.